The clone carrying this T cell receptor (beta chain) was detected a few times. What it binds is unknown. This sample's treatment: oral pan-JAK inhibitor, 5-10 mg twice daily. Isolated RNA was reverse transcribed into cDNA used as the sequencing template. TCRdb's table, derived via immunoSEQ multiplex PCR, lists solely in-frame clones and lacks some. The sample has more than 200,000 clones, around two fifths seen once. This record belongs to a study of CD8+ T cells in alopecia areata. Study conclusions and caveats: Many expanded lesional clones persisted in scalp and blood during tofacitinib.

Trimming stripped 1 base from V and 0 bases from J, with 6 bases between. Germline CDR1 SEHNR, CDR2 FQNEAQ (reference sequence). The CDR3 length is 15 residues. The sample in question was CD4+ T cells sorted from blood, obtained at approximately week 36, from a patient treated with tofacitinib. The chain is built from TRBV7-9 and TRBJ2-2, with no clear D. This clonotype was obtained from a human donor with alopecia areata. The CDR3 DNA follows: TGTGCCAGCAGCTTAGTGCCTACGAACACCGGGGAGCTGTTTTTT. This sequence encodes CASSLVPTNTGELFF.